This T cell receptor beta chain was sequenced in a study of glioma-infiltrating T cells (dated by TCRdb to the mid-2010s). General notes on the study: Glioma tissue, non-neoplastic brain tissue and matched peripheral blood mononuclear cells were used as sources from which TCR alpha- and beta-chain repertoires were sequenced. Each tissue-infiltrating repertoire was compared with the same patient's peripheral blood repertoire to measure divergence between tissue and blood T-cell populations. The paired cohort was made up of three low-grade glioma patients, several primary glioblastoma patients and three non-glioma patients who contributed non-neoplastic brain tissue. Beyond this particular receptor, the publication reports: VJ-independent divergence between tissue and blood was lower than expected in non-neoplastic patients but higher than expected in all gliomas, particularly low-grade gliomas. Group comparisons rested on small numbers: three non-neoplastic, three low-grade glioma and several glioblastoma patients. Very few CDR3 sequences were shared between tissue and blood, attributed to high CDR3 diversity and limited sampling.

The iRepertoire nested amplicon-rescue multiplex PCR (arm-PCR) platform was used to amplify TCR alpha and beta CDR3 regions from RNA. The input for one-step reverse transcription and amplification was roughly 85-400 ng of either tissue mRNA or PBMC total RNA. Following bead purification, Illumina adapters were added by a secondary multiplex PCR, and libraries between 200 and 400 bp were gel-purified. Libraries carried internal 6-nucleotide barcodes used for demultiplexing. Sequencing of libraries was performed on an Illumina MiSeq with 2x220 or 2x250 nucleotide paired-end reads. The study's own analysis went as follows. FLASH 1.2.11 was used to merge paired reads, and BWA-MEM then aligned the reads to the GRCh37 human genome before TRA and TRB reads were extracted. V and J assignment used an IMGT-derived reference of cassette sequences and CDR3 motifs that included pseudogenes. Three-frame translation of reads was performed, and productive CDR3s were defined as those with a C...FGXG motif and no stop codons. Unique combinations of V-J cassette pair and CDR3 amino acid sequence were defined as clonotypes. Reads were filtered by Hamming distance, thresholded by each sample's sequence error rate in mapped regions. TCRdb cleaned the public reads at Q25 with fastp, built clones with MiXCR and kept in-frame beta chains. Merged by CDR3 protein, the rows form single entries marked with the most common genes and DNA. The V and J calls here are based on TCRdb, not the publication. This sample comprises under 200,000 distinct CDR3 sequences, more than 35% of them detected only once. Roughly 5.4% of the sample rests with the top ten.

Spanning cysteine to phenylalanine, the CDR3 consists of 13 amino acids. CDR3 DNA is the only sequence kept; it has 39 bases, read in frame from the first base. The CDR1 and CDR2 encoded by the germline V gene are MDHEN and SYDVKM. This clonotype was detected many times. Its antigen is currently not known. The junction departs from germline at one end; a sequencing error may be responsible. The sequenced sample was glioma tissue, nonneoplastic brain tissue, or PBMCs (not recorded which). The TCR sequence derives from a human donor with low-grade glioma or glioblastoma, undergoing nonglioma brain surgery, or in good health (not recorded which). The chain was built from TRBV28 and TRBJ1-2; the D gene is possibly TRBD1, with 6 bases matching. The CDR3 region: CASSRQSRPDSAF. The nucleotides are TGTGCCAGCAGCCGGCAGTCGAGACCGGACAGCGCCTTC.